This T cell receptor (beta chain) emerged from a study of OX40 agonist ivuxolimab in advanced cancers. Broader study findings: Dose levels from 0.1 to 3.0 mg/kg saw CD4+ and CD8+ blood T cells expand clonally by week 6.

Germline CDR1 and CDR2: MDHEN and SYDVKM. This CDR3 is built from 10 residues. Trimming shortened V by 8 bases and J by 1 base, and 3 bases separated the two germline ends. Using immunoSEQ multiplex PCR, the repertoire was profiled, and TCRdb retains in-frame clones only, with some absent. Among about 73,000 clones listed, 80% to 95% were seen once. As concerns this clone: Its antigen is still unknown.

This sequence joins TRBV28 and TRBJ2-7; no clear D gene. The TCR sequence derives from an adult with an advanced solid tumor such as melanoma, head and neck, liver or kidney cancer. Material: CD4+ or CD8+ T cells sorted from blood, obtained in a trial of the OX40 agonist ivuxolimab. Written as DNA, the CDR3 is TGTGCCAGCGGGTCCTACGAGCAGTACTTC. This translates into CASGSYEQYF. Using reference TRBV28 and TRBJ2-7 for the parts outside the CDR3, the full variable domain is DVKVTQSSRYLVKRTGEKVFLECVQDMDHENMFWYRQDPGLGLRLIYFSYDVKMKEKGDIPEGYSVSREKKERFSLILESASTNQTSMYLCASGSYEQYFGPGTRLTVT.